This T cell receptor (beta chain) is drawn from a study of a mutant IDH1 vaccine in newly diagnosed glioma. Findings and limits, study-wide: Patients showed vaccine-induced immune responses at a rate of 80% to 95%.

From germline, CDR1 is SNHLY and CDR2 FYNNEI. This CDR3 contains 16 residues. V was clipped by 5 bases and J by 7 bases; unmatched bases: 8. This clone was recorded only once. Its antigen is still unknown. The time point denotes: week 23, last vaccination. Every single dose of the vaccine, 300 ug of mutant IDH1 20-mer peptide, came with topical imiquimod. The repertoire was sequenced with immunoSEQ multiplex PCR; TCRdb's copy has only in-frame clones and lacks some. The sample yields tens of thousands of clones, around 79% seen once. V is TRBV2 and J is TRBJ2-5; 15 bases fit TRBD2. This receptor was obtained from a woman between 40 and 55 years old with glioma. Some clones in this sample may be carry-over from other donors' samples. The sequencing here drew on PBMCs, taken from a glioma patient whose treatment included an IDH1 peptide vaccine. Written as DNA, the CDR3 is TGTGCCAGCAGTCGGACTAGCGGGGGGGTTGGGGGGACCCAGTACTTC. Its protein product is CASSRTSGGVGGTQYF.